These 23 T cell receptor beta chains were all obtained from the same sample, sequenced in a study of identical twins. TCRdb independently ran MiXCR on the 5' RACE reads; one entry per CDR3 protein. The sample has about 520,000 distinct CDR3 sequences, about 20% seen once. These data were also reused for a study on T cells expressing NK-cell markers.

Sequencing used CD4+ T cells sorted from blood. All receptors come from a woman aged 18-29 years in good health.

This clonotype was counted a few times. The chain joins TRBV29-1 to TRBJ2-7, with a weak D call TRBD1 (6 bases). Trimming shortened V by 4 bases and J by 2 bases, and 12 bases separated the two germline ends. Germline V gene sequence: CDR1 SQVTM, CDR2 ANQGSEA. The CDR3 totals 13 residues. CDR3 sequence reads: CSVGRGETYEQYF. The CDR3 DNA follows: TGCAGCGTTGGCAGGGGCGAGACCTACGAGCAGTACTTC.

V is TRBV6-1 and J is TRBJ1-2, with no clear D. CDR3 length: 13 residues. Trimming removed 6 bases from V and 0 bases from J, with 8 bases in between. The germline V gene encodes CDR1 MNHNS and CDR2 SASEGT. The CDR3 bases are TGTGCCAGCAGACCCACTCCTAACTATGGCTACACCTTC. Protein: CASRPTPNYGYTF.

The sample holds a few counts of this clonotype. The gene calls are TRBV20-1 and TRBJ2-1; 14 bases are a match to TRBD2. The CDR3 is 15 residues long. Trimming removed 1 base from V and 6 bases from J; junction bases left unmatched: 2. From germline, CDR1 is DFQATT and CDR2 SNEGSKA (reference sequence). CDR3: CSARGLAGGSNEQFF. The CDR3 nucleotides are TGCAGTGCTAGAGGACTAGCGGGAGGGAGCAATGAGCAGTTCTTC.

Many counts were recorded for this clonotype. The chain has TRBV20-1 and TRBJ2-5; unclear D gene. The CDR3 is 13 amino acids. V was clipped by 2 bases and J by 2 bases, with 9 bases between them. The germline V gene encodes CDR1 DFQATT and CDR2 SNEGSKA (reference sequence). The CDR3 nucleotides read TGCAGTGCTAGACAGGCCTTACAAGAGACCCAGTACTTC. The encoded protein is CSARQALQETQYF.

The rearrangement links TRBV20-1 to TRBJ2-1, with D possibly TRBD2 on 5 matching bases. The V end was cut by 0 bases, the J end by 14 bases, with 17 bases between. Germline CDR1 DFQATT, CDR2 SNEGSKA (reference sequence). The CDR3 contains 13 residues. The CDR3 DNA is TGCAGTGCTAGAGATAATAGCGAATCGGGCAAGTTCTTC. Amino acid sequence: CSARDNSESGKFF.

In this sample, this clonotype turned up a few times. This chain uses TRBV5-1 with TRBJ2-3, with unresolved D. The CDR3 totals 17 residues. Germline CDR1 reads SGHRS; CDR2 reads YFSETQ. V lost 0 bases, J lost 1 base, and 15 bases lay in between. The CDR3 here is CASSLAVGSTGTDTQYF. CDR3 sequence (DNA): TGCGCCAGCAGCTTGGCCGTAGGATCTACTGGCACAGATACGCAGTATTTT.

This clonotype was found a few times. As DNA, the CDR3 is TGTGCCAGCAGCCAGACCGGATTCGAGCAGTACTTC. It encodes CASSQTGFEQYF. V usage is TRBV6-2 or TRBV6-3 and J usage is TRBJ2-7; no firm D call. The CDR3 has 12 residues. Germline-derived CDR1 and CDR2 are MNHEY and SVGEGT. Trimming removed 6 bases at V and 6 bases at J, with 12 bases between.

CDR3 sequence: CASSTAGIYEQYF. The CDR3 DNA sequence: TGTGCCAGCAGCACCGCTGGAATCTACGAGCAGTACTTC. This chain joins TRBV3-1 and TRBJ2-7; D not certain. Germline values: CDR1 LGHDT, CDR2 YNNKEL (reference sequence). V was pared by 5 bases and J by 3 bases, with 11 bases between. The CDR3 totals 13 residues.

V usage is TRBV7-9 and J usage is TRBJ2-2; TRBD1 matches at 7 bases. The germline gives CDR1 SEHNR, CDR2 FQNEAQ (reference sequence). J lost 5 bases, V lost 5 bases, and 8 bases had no gene match. This CDR3 comprises 15 residues. This chain's CDR3 is CASSHRQGVTGELFF. CDR3 coding DNA: TGTGCCAGCAGCCACCGACAGGGAGTAACCGGGGAGCTGTTTTTT.

This clonotype turned up a few times. The J gene is TRBJ2-7, the V gene TRBV12-3 or TRBV12-4; no definite D call. The CDR3 runs 13 residues. Trimming left V 9 bases short and J 0 bases short, with 12 bases between. Written as DNA, the CDR3 is TGTGCCAGTGGCCGGCTTTTCTCCTACGAGCAGTACTTC. As protein: CASGRLFSYEQYF.

This chain uses TRBV11-3 with TRBJ2-1; D remains ambiguous. The CDR3 has 13 amino acids. Germline V gene sequence: CDR1 SGHNT, CDR2 YENEEA. The V gene lost 1 base and the J gene lost 10 bases, with 11 bases spanning the gap. The CDR3 DNA sequence: TGTGCCAGCAGCTTAGGTACGAGCTGGGAGCAGTTCTTC. Its translation is CASSLGTSWEQFF.

This clonotype has only a few counts. The rearrangement joins TRBV20-1 to TRBJ2-3; 11 bases match TRBD2. This CDR3 region has 14 residues. After removal of 6 bases from V and 0 bases from J, the junction contained 2 bases not matched to a gene. Looked up from germline, CDR1 is DFQATT and CDR2 is SNEGSKA (reference sequence). CDR3 sequence (DNA): TGCAGTGCGGGACTAGCGGTTAGCACAGATACGCAGTATTTT. Protein sequence: CSAGLAVSTDTQYF.

This chain connects TRBV24-1 to TRBJ2-5, with 8 positions matching TRBD2. The germline CDR1 and CDR2 sequences are KGHDR and SFDVKD. This CDR3 has 15 amino acids. The V and J ends lost 4 bases and 2 bases, in that order; junction bases with no gene match: 5. The CDR3: CATSEGSGGQETQYF. DNA for the CDR3: TGTGCCACCAGTGAGGGAAGCGGGGGACAAGAGACCCAGTACTTC.

Only a few counts were recorded for this clonotype. This chain links TRBV6-1 with TRBJ2-1, with a tentative D call TRBD2 (6 bases). V was trimmed by 7 bases and J by 6 bases, leaving 16 bases between them. Germline values: CDR1 MNHNS, CDR2 SASEGT. The CDR3 runs 14 residues. The CDR3 DNA sequence: TGTGCCAGCACCGGCGGGACTGGAGGCAATGAGCAGTTCTTC. It translates to CASTGGTGGNEQFF.

This clonotype has a count of ten or more. This chain connects TRBV7-3 to TRBJ2-1; 10 bases line up with TRBD2. Germline values: CDR1 SGHTA, CDR2 FQGTGA. CDR3 length: 15 residues. V was pared by 2 bases and J by 8 bases, with 6 bases of the junction left unmatched. The CDR3 DNA is TGTGCCAGCAGCTTAGACAGCGGGGGGGCTTATGAGCAGTTCTTC. Its protein product is CASSLDSGGAYEQFF.

This clonotype was counted a few times. CDR3 region: CASSLGETQGADGYTF. CDR3 DNA sequence: TGCGCCAGCAGCTTGGGGGAGACTCAGGGGGCTGATGGCTACACCTTC. The V call is TRBV5-1, the J call TRBJ1-2; 8 bases line up with TRBD1. V lost 0 bases and J lost 6; bases outside the gene matches: 10. The CDR3 has 16 residues. From germline, CDR1 is SGHRS and CDR2 YFSETQ.

As to this clonotype: Being one base from a much bigger clone, this may be a read error. The chain couples TRBV7-3 to TRBJ2-3; 9 nucleotides align to TRBD2. From germline, CDR1 is SGHTA and CDR2 FQGTGA. J lost 3 bases, V lost 4 bases, and 8 bases had no gene match. CDR3 length: 16 amino acids. The CDR3 nucleotides read TGTGCCAGCAGCTCCGTTAGCGGGGGAGGGACAGATACGCAGTATTTT. Its protein is CASSSVSGGGTDTQYF.

Of note for this clonotype: A much bigger clone sits one base away, suggesting this may be a read error. This sequence joins TRBV9 and TRBJ2-1; D remains unclear. The V end was cut by 2 bases, the J end by 2 bases, with 8 bases between. Germline loops: CDR1 SGDLS, CDR2 YYNGEE. This CDR3 contains 14 residues. CDR3 amino acids: CASSVLLPYNEQFF. The CDR3 region has the DNA TGTGCCAGCAGCGTTCTGCTCCCCTACAATGAGCAGTTCTTC.

In its sample, this clonotype was seen a few times. The rearrangement uses TRBV7-6 and TRBJ2-1, with 9 positions matching TRBD2. Germline CDR1 is SGHVS and CDR2 is FNYEAQ. V shed 3 bases, J shed 7 bases, and the junction held 7 bases outside the gene matches. The CDR3 sequence is 15 residues long. This CDR3 is CASSLSSGSWNEQFF. The CDR3 region has the DNA TGTGCCAGCAGCTTGAGTAGCGGGAGTTGGAATGAGCAGTTCTTC.

The V call is TRBV6-5, the J call TRBJ2-3; 11 bases fit TRBD2. Per germline, CDR1 MNHEY and CDR2 SVGAGI. The CDR3 is 19 residues long. Germline trimming cut 2 bases from V and 0 bases from J; bases unmatched to any gene: 10. CDR3 DNA sequence: TGTGCCAGCAGTTACCGTGTAGCGGGAGGGCCCACTAGCACAGATACGCAGTATTTT. Protein product: CASSYRVAGGPTSTDTQYF.

In DNA form, the CDR3 reads TGTGCCAGCAGTGAAGCGCTGTCAGCCGGTCAGCCCCAGCATTTT. This encodes CASSEALSAGQPQHF. This chain uses TRBV2 with TRBJ1-5; D is undetermined. The length of the CDR3 is 15 residues. Germline-derived CDR1 and CDR2 are SNHLY and FYNNEI. V lost 0 bases to trimming and J lost 6 bases, with 12 bases between them.

This clonotype was counted a few times. The V and J genes are TRBV20-1 and TRBJ2-3, with D possibly TRBD2 on 6 matching bases. Germline-derived CDR1 and CDR2 are DFQATT and SNEGSKA (reference sequence). There are 14 residues in the CDR3. V lost 5 bases and J lost 1, with 13 bases in between. The CDR3: CSAYGRGRTDTQYF. CDR3 nucleotide sequence: TGCAGTGCTTACGGGCGGGGACGCACAGATACGCAGTATTTT.

This clonotype was picked up many times. V and J are TRBV6-5 and TRBJ2-1; D is uncertain. Germline V gene lookup returns CDR1 MNHEY and CDR2 SVGAGI. V was cut by 5 bases and J by 4 bases, with 6 bases left in between. The CDR3 contains 12 residues. The DNA for the CDR3 is TGTGCCAGCAGTCATCCATACAATGAGCAGTTCTTC. Its protein product is CASSHPYNEQFF.